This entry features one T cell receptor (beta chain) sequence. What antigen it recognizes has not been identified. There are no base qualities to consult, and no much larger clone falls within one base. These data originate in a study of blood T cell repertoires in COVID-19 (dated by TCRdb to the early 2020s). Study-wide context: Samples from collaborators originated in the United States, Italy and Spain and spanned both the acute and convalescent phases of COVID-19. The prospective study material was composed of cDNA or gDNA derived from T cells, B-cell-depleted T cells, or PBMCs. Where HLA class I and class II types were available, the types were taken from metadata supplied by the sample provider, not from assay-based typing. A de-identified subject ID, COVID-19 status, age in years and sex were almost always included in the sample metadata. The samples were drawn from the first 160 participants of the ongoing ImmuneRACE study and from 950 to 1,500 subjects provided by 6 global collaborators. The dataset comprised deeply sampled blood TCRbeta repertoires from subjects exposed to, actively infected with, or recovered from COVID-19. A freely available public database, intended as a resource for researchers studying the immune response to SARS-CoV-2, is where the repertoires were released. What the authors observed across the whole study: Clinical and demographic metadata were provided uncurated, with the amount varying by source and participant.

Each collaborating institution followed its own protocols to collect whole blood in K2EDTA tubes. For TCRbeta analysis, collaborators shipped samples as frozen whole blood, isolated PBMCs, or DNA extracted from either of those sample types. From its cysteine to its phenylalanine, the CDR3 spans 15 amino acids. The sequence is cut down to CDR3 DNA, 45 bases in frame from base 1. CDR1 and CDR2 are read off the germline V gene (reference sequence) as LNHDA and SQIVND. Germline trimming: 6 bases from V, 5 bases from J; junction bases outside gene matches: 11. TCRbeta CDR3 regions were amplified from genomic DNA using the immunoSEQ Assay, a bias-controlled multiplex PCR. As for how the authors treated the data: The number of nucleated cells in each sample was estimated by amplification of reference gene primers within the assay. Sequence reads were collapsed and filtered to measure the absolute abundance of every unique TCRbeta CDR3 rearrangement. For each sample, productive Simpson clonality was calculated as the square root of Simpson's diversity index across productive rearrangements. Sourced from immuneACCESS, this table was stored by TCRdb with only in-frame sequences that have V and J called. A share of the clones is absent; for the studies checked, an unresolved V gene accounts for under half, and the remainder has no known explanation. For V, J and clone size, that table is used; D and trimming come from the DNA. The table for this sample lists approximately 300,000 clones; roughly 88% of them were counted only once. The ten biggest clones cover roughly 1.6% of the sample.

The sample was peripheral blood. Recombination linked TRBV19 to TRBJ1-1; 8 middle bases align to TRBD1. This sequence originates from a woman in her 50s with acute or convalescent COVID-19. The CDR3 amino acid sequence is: CASSPDREWLTEAFF. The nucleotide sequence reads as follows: TGTGCCAGTAGCCCGGACAGGGAGTGGTTAACTGAAGCTTTCTTT.